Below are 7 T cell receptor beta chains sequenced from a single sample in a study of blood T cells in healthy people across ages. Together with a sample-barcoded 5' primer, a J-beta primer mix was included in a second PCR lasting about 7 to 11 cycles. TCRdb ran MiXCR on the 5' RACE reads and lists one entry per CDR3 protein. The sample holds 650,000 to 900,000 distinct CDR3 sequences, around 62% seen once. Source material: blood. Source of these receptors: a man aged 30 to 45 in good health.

DNA for the CDR3: TGCGCCAGCAGCCTGTTTCCGACAGGGGGCCTTATGAACACTGAAGCTTTCTTT. It translates to CASSLFPTGGLMNTEAFF. The chain employs TRBV5-1 and TRBJ1-1; 10 nucleotides agree with TRBD1. This CDR3 region has 18 residues. The V gene end was trimmed by 4 bases and the J gene end by 0 bases; junction bases not matched to a gene: 12. Germline loops: CDR1 SGHRS, CDR2 YFSETQ.

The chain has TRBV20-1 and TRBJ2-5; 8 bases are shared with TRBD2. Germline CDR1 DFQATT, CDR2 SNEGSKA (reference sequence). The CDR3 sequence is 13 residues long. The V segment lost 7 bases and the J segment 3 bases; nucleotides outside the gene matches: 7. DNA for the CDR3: TGCAGTGACTCGGGACTAGGGAAAGAGACCCAGTACTTC. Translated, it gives CSDSGLGKETQYF.

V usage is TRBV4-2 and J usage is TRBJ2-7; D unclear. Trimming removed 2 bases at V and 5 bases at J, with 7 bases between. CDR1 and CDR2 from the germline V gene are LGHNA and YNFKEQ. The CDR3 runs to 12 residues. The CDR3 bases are TGTGCCAGCAGCCAAATGAGTAACGAGCAGTACTTC. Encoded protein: CASSQMSNEQYF.

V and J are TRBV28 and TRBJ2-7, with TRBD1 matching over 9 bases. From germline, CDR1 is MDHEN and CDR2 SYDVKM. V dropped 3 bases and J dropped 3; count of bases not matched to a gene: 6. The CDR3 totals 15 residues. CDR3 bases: TGTGCCAGCAGTTTTGTACAGGGGGCCAGCTACGAGCAGTACTTC. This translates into CASSFVQGASYEQYF.

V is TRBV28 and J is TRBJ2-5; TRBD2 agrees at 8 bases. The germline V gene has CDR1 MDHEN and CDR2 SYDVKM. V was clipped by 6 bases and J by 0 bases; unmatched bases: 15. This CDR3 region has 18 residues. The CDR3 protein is CASSPGVAGLLYQETQYF. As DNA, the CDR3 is TGTGCCAGCAGCCCCGGGGTAGCGGGGCTTTTGTACCAAGAGACCCAGTACTTC.

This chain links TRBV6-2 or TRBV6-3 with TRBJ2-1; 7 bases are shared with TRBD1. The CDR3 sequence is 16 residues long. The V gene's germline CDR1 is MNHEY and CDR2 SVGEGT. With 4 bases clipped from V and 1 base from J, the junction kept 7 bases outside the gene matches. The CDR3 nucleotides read TGTGCCAGCAGTTCGGACAGGTCTCCTTCCTACAATGAGCAGTTCTTC. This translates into CASSSDRSPSYNEQFF.

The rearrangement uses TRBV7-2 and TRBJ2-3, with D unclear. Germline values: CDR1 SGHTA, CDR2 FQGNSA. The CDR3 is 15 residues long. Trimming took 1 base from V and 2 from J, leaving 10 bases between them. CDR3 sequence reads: CASSLVRPVTDTQYF. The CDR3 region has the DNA TGTGCCAGCAGCTTAGTCCGTCCGGTCACAGATACGCAGTATTTT.